One sample yielded the 10 T cell receptor beta chains listed below, sequenced in a study of cytomegalovirus exposure and HLA in healthy donors. Sequenced by immunoSEQ multiplex PCR; TCRdb stores in-frame clones only, minus some. The repertoire holds over 45,000 clones, with 88% as singletons. Sequencing input: PBMCs. These receptors all come from a woman in her twenties or thirties in good health and CMV-seronegative.

V gene TRBV11-2 combines with J gene TRBJ1-2; a possible D gene is TRBD1 (6 bases). From germline, CDR1 is SGHAT and CDR2 FQNNGV. The CDR3 runs 16 residues. The V end was cut by 5 bases, the J end by 3 bases, with 19 bases between. CDR3 amino acids: CASSTPRGGAYYGYTF. CDR3 coding DNA: TGTGCCAGCAGCACACCCCGGGGGGGGGCGTACTATGGCTACACCTTC.

This clone came up once. The chain links TRBV30 to TRBJ2-4, with TRBD2 matching 11 bases. The ends lost 0 bases at V and 7 bases at J; junction bases unmatched: 11. The CDR3 spans 17 residues. CDR1 is GTSNPN, CDR2 SVGIG, per germline (reference sequence). CDR3 DNA: TGTGCCTGGAGTGTATCGGGACTAGCGGCCGGGGGGAACATTCAGTACTTC. Translated, it gives CAWSVSGLAAGGNIQYF.

At least ten counts were recorded for this clone. The V call is TRBV5-1, the J call TRBJ2-1, with TRBD2 matching over 9 bases. Germline V CDR1 and CDR2: SGHRS, YFSETQ. Germline trimming cut 3 bases from V and 7 bases from J; bases unmatched to any gene: 11. CDR3 length: 16 amino acids. The CDR3 loop is CASSWGSAGGRNEQFF. The DNA of the CDR3 is TGCGCCAGCAGCTGGGGCTCAGCGGGAGGTCGAAATGAGCAGTTCTTC.

The count of this clone is one. This chain joins TRBV7-2 and TRBJ2-5; D perhaps matches TRBD1 (6 bases). Between the trimmed V and J ends, which lost 2 bases and 3 bases, there was a span of 16 bases. CDR1 and CDR2 from the germline V gene are SGHTA and FQGNSA. The CDR3 runs 16 residues. CDR3 amino acids: CASSLYGRGTEETQYF. The CDR3 coding sequence is TGTGCCAGCAGCTTATACGGCAGGGGCACCGAAGAGACCCAGTACTTC.

CDR3 amino acids: CASRKDRGRYEQYF. In DNA, the CDR3 is TGTGCCAGCAGAAAGGACAGGGGGAGGTACGAGCAGTACTTC. The rearrangement links TRBV6-1 to TRBJ2-7; TRBD1 aligns across 10 bases. The length of the CDR3 is 14 residues. Germline V lookup: CDR1 MNHNS, CDR2 SASEGT. V lost 6 bases and J lost 4; bases outside the gene matches: 6.

The chain carries TRBV7-2 and TRBJ1-5; tentative D call: TRBD1 (6 bases). The V gene's germline CDR1 is SGHTA and CDR2 FQGNSA. The V end was cut by 2 bases, the J end by 4 bases, with 12 bases between. There are 15 residues in the CDR3. The CDR3 DNA reads as TGTGCCAGCAGCTTATCCGCAGGGGTGAATCAGCCCCAGCATTTT. This encodes CASSLSAGVNQPQHF.

The chain is built from TRBV7-9 and TRBJ2-7; a weak D match, TRBD1 (5 bases). The CDR3 covers 12 residues. The V gene lost 5 bases and the J gene lost 5 bases, with 10 bases spanning the gap. Germline lookup yields CDR1 SEHNR and CDR2 FQNEAQ (reference sequence). The DNA of the CDR3 is TGTGCCAGCAGCCCAGGGTGGGACGAGCAGTACTTC. Encoded protein: CASSPGWDEQYF.

CDR3 coding DNA: TGTGCCTGGAGTGTTGGACTAGCGGGCACAGATACGCAGTATTTT. As protein: CAWSVGLAGTDTQYF. The chain joins TRBV30 to TRBJ2-3; 10 bases map to TRBD2. Germline-derived CDR1 and CDR2 are GTSNPN and SVGIG (reference sequence). The V and J ends lost 0 bases and 1 base, in that order; junction bases with no gene match: 1. CDR3 length: 15 amino acids.

The chain's CDR3 is CASSLLGQPNTGELFF. The CDR3 DNA follows: TGTGCCAGCAGCTTACTAGGACAGCCTAACACCGGGGAGCTGTTTTTT. The J gene is TRBJ2-2, the V gene TRBV7-8, with D possibly TRBD1 on 6 matching bases. CDR1 is SGHVS and CDR2 is FQNEAQ in the germline V gene. The CDR3 runs 16 residues. Between the trimmed V and J ends, which lost 2 bases and 2 bases, there was a span of 12 bases. The full variable domain, with the rest looked up from reference TRBV7-8 and TRBJ2-2, is GAGVSQSPRYKVAKRGQDVALRCDPISGHVSLFWYQQALGQGPEFLTYFQNEAQLDKSGLPSDRFFAERPEGSVSTLKIQRTQQEDSAVYLCASSLLGQPNTGELFFGEGSRLTVL.

This clone was found once. This chain connects TRBV27 to TRBJ2-1; 11 positions match TRBD2. Unmatched junction bases numbered 6, after V lost 5 bases and J lost 9 bases. This CDR3 spans 14 amino acids. The V gene's germline CDR1 is MNHEY and CDR2 SMNVEV (reference sequence). As DNA, the CDR3 is TGTGCCAGCAGTACCCCCGGGACTAGCGGTGAGCAGTTCTTC. Translating gives CASSTPGTSGEQFF.